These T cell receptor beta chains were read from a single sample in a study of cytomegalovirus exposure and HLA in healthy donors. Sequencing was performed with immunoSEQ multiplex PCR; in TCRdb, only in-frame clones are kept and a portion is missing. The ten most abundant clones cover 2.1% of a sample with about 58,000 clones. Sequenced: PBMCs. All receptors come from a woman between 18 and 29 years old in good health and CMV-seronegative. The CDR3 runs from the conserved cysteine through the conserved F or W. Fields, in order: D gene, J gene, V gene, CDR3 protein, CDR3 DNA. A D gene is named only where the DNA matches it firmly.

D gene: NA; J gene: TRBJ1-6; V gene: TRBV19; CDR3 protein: CASSIGRGDSPLHF; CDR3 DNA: TGTGCCAGTAGTATAGGAAGGGGTGATTCACCCCTCCACTTT
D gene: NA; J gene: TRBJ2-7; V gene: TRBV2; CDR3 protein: CASSIHEQYF; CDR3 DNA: TGTGCCAGCAGCATCCACGAGCAGTACTTC
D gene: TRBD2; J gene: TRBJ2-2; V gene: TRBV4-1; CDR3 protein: CASTTFFGLAGNTGELFF; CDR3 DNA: TGCGCCAGCACCACCTTTTTCGGACTAGCGGGGAACACCGGGGAGCTGTTTTTT
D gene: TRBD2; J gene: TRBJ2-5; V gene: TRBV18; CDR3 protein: CASSPRSGTSMFETQYF; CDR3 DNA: TGTGCCAGCTCACCACGGTCCGGGACTAGCATGTTTGAGACCCAGTACTTC
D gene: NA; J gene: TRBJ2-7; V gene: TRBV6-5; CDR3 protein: CASSPQQGPYEQYF; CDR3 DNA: TGTGCCAGCAGTCCCCAACAGGGCCCCTACGAGCAGTACTTC
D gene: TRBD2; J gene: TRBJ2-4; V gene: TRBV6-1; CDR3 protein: CASSESLAGSLAKNIQYF; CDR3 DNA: TGTGCCAGCAGTGAATCGTTAGCGGGGTCCCTAGCCAAAAACATTCAGTACTTC
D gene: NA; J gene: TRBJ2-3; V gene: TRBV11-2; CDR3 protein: CASTLGGRTPTDTQYF; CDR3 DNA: TGTGCCAGCACCCTAGGCGGGCGGACCCCCACAGATACGCAGTATTTT
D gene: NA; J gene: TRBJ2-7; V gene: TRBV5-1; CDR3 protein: CASSFGRAGEQYF; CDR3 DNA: TGCGCCAGCAGCTTCGGGCGAGCGGGCGAGCAGTACTTC
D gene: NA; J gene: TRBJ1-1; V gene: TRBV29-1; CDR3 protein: CSVEAQTDSTEAFF; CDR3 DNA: TGCAGCGTTGAGGCTCAGACAGACTCCACTGAAGCTTTCTTT
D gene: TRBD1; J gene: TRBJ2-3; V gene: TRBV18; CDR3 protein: CASSPGQAWVLRKDTQYF; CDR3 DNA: TGTGCCAGCTCACCGGGACAGGCCTGGGTATTACGAAAAGATACGCAGTATTTT
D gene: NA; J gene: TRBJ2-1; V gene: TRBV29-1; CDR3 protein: CSVRVNRAGSEQFF; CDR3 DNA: TGCAGCGTCAGGGTTAATAGGGCCGGGAGTGAGCAGTTCTTC
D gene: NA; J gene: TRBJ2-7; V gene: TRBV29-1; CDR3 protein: CSAGGSNGPYEQYF; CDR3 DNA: TGCAGCGCCGGCGGGTCTAATGGCCCCTACGAGCAGTACTTC
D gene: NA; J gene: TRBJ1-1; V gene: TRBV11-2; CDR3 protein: CASSLRKPTFGNTEAFF; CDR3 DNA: TGTGCCAGCAGCCTACGAAAACCGACATTCGGGAACACTGAAGCTTTCTTT
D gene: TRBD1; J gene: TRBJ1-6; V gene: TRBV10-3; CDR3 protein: CAIRPGTGENSPLHF; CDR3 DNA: TGTGCCATCAGACCCGGGACAGGGGAGAATTCACCCCTCCACTTT
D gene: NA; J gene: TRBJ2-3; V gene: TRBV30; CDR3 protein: CAWSVGQPGTDTQYF; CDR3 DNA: TGTGCCTGGAGTGTCGGACAGCCCGGCACAGATACGCAGTATTTT
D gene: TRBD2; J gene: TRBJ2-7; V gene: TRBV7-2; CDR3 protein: CASSLAGLVYEQYF; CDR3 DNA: TGTGCCAGCAGCTTAGCCGGACTAGTCTACGAGCAGTACTTC
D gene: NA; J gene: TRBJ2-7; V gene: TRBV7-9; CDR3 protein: CASSLGAGFPQEQYF; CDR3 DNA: TGTGCCAGCAGCTTAGGGGCAGGGTTTCCCCAGGAGCAGTACTTC
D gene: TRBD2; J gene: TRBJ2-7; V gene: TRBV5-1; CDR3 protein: CASSLARFGSGSSTYEQYF; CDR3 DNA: TGCGCCAGCAGCTTGGCCCGCTTCGGGAGCGGGAGTTCCACCTACGAGCAGTACTTC
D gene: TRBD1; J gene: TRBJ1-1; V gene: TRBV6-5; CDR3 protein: CASSRLQGSRTEAFF; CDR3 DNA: TGTGCCAGCAGTAGACTACAGGGGAGTAGAACTGAAGCTTTCTTT
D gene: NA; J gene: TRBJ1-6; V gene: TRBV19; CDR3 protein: CASSVQRNNSPLHF; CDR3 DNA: TGTGCCAGTAGCGTACAGAGAAATAATTCACCCCTCCACTTT
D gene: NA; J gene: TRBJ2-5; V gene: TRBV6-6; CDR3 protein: CASSYLVVAGQETQYF; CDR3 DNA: TGTGCCAGCAGTTACCTTGTGGTTGCAGGGCAAGAGACCCAGTACTTC
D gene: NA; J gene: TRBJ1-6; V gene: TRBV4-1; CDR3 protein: CASSQTPPGLADSPLHF; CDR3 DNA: TGCGCCAGCAGCCAAACGCCACCGGGACTGGCGGATTCACCCCTCCACTTT
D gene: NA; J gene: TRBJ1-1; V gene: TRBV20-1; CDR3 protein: CSVSDGNEAFF; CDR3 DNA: TGCAGTGTCTCGGACGGGAATGAAGCTTTCTTT
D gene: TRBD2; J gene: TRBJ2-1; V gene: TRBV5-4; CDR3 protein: CASSLSAGVYNEQFF; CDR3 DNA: TGTGCCAGCAGCTTATCAGCGGGAGTCTACAATGAGCAGTTCTTC
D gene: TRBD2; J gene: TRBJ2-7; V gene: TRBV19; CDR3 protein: CASSGTSGGARYF; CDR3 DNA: TGTGCCAGTAGCGGGACTAGCGGGGGGGCGCGGTACTTC
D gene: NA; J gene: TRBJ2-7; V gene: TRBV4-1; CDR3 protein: CASSQDGISYEQYF; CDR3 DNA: TGCGCCAGCAGCCAAGACGGGATTTCCTACGAGCAGTACTTC
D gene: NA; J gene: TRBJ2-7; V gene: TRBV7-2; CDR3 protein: CASSLRTGSSYEQYF; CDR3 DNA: TGTGCCAGCAGCCTCCGAACTGGGAGTTCCTACGAGCAGTACTTC
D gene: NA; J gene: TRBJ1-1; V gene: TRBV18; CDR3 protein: CASSPAGTEAFF; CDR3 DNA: TGTGCCAGCTCACCTGCCGGGACAGAAGCTTTCTTT
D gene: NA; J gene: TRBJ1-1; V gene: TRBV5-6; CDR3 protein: CASSLGQDYTEAFF; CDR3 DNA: TGTGCCAGCAGCTTGGGGCAGGATTACACTGAAGCTTTCTTT
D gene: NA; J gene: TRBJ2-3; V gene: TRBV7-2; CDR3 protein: CASSSRWGGGGVTDTQYF; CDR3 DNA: TGTGCCAGCAGCTCGCGATGGGGGGGCGGGGGAGTGACAGATACGCAGTATTTT
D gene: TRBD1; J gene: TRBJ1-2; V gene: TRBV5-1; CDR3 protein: CASSRQGRGYTF; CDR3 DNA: TGCGCCAGCAGCCGACAGGGAAGGGGCTACACCTTC
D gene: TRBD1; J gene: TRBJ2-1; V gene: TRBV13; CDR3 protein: CASSPNGQGEWGEQFF; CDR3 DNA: TGTGCCAGCAGCCCTAATGGACAGGGGGAATGGGGTGAGCAGTTCTTC
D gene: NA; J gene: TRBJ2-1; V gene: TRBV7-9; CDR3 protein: CASSLPFRFGNEQFF; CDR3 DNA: TGTGCCAGCAGCCTACCCTTCCGTTTCGGCAATGAGCAGTTCTTC
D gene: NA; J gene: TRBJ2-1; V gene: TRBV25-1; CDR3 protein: CASSDPSSPYNEQFF; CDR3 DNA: TGTGCCAGCAGTGACCCTAGCAGCCCCTACAATGAGCAGTTCTTC
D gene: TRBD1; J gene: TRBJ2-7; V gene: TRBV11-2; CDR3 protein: CASSFYRGLNF; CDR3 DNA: TGTGCCAGCAGCTTTTACAGGGGGCTTAACTTC
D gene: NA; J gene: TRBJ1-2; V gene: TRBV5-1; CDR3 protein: CASSFSDAGYGYTF; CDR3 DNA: TGCGCCAGCAGCTTTTCGGACGCAGGGTATGGCTACACCTTC